A single sample gave rise to the 21 T cell receptor beta chains below, sequenced in a study of T cell changes during pregnancy in multiple sclerosis. This table comes from immunoSEQ multiplex PCR, and its TCRdb copy is limited to in-frame clones, with some not included. Among about 92,000 clones listed, about 93% were seen once. The sample was peripheral blood, taken in the first trimester of pregnancy. The receptors shown here come from a female donor with multiple sclerosis, enrolled in a pregnancy study.

The CDR3 DNA is TGTGCCAGCAGTTCCGCCGGGACAGGCTTTTCCTACGAGCAGTACTTC. This gives the protein CASSSAGTGFSYEQYF. The chain combines TRBV6-5 with TRBJ2-7, with 8 bases that match TRBD1. The germline V gene has CDR1 MNHEY and CDR2 SVGAGI. With 4 bases clipped from V and 1 base from J, the junction kept 9 bases outside the gene matches. The CDR3 totals 16 residues.

This chain connects TRBV25-1 to TRBJ2-7; D not certain. The V gene's germline CDR1 is MGHDK and CDR2 SYGVNS. CDR3 length equals 13 residues. V was pared by 3 bases and J by 3 bases, with 9 bases between. CDR3 loop: CASSDNYLYEQYF. The DNA of the CDR3 is TGTGCCAGCAGTGACAACTACCTCTACGAGCAGTACTTC.

The genes are TRBV12-5 and TRBJ2-1; 15 bases match TRBD2. This CDR3 contains 15 residues. The V segment lost 5 bases and the J segment 9 bases; nucleotides outside the gene matches: 5. The germline CDR1 and CDR2 sequences are LGHNT and FRNRAP. The CDR3 loop reads CASGAGLAGGTEQFF. The CDR3 DNA reads as TGTGCTAGTGGTGCGGGACTAGCGGGGGGTACTGAGCAGTTCTTC.

The chain has TRBV5-1 and TRBJ1-2, with a weak D call TRBD1 (6 bases). Germline CDR1 SGHRS, CDR2 YFSETQ. V was shortened by 3 bases and J by 3 bases, with 9 bases between the two germline ends. The CDR3 spans 13 residues. DNA for the CDR3: TGCGCCAGCAGCTCGGACAGCCACTATGGCTACACCTTC. Its translation is CASSSDSHYGYTF.

This clone was picked up a small number of times. This chain uses TRBV2 with TRBJ1-2; 10 bases fit TRBD1. The CDR3 contains 14 residues. The germline CDR1 and CDR2 sequences are SNHLY and FYNNEI. Germline trimming cut 6 bases from V and 7 bases from J; bases unmatched to any gene: 8. The CDR3 sequence: CASSPTGGGGGYTF. In DNA, the CDR3 is TGTGCCAGCAGCCCGACAGGGGGCGGGGGTGGCTACACCTTC.

This chain links TRBV6-1 with TRBJ1-5; D gene unclear. Deletions cut 5 bases from V and 3 bases from J, with 14 bases between. Germline-derived CDR1 and CDR2 are MNHNS and SASEGT. The CDR3 totals 15 residues. In nucleotides, the CDR3 is TGTGCCAGCAGTCCGTCCAACGAGGTCAATCAGCCCCAGCATTTT. It is translated as CASSPSNEVNQPQHF.

The chain has TRBV30 and TRBJ2-2; 7 bases align to TRBD2. This CDR3 contains 13 residues. V was pared by 2 bases and J by 6 bases, with 3 bases of the junction left unmatched. The V gene's germline CDR1 is GTSNPN and CDR2 SVGIG (reference sequence). DNA of the CDR3: TGTGCCTGGAGTAGCGGGGACTCCGGGGAGCTGTTTTTT. Protein product: CAWSSGDSGELFF.

The gene calls are TRBV6-6 and TRBJ2-3; no reliable D call. The CDR3 has 14 residues. Germline CDR1 MNHNY, CDR2 SVGAGI (reference sequence). V gave up 0 bases and J gave up 6 bases, with 10 bases separating them. CDR3 region: CASSYSRSGDTQYF. CDR3 coding DNA: TGTGCCAGCAGTTACTCCCGGTCCGGGGATACGCAGTATTTT.

J is TRBJ2-1 and V is TRBV4-2; D possibly corresponds to TRBD1 (5 bases). The germline V gene has CDR1 LGHNA and CDR2 YNFKEQ. The CDR3 sequence is 16 residues long. The V and J ends lost 0 bases and 1 base respectively, with 10 bases between them. CDR3: CASSQDQGSSYNEQFF. The CDR3 DNA is TGTGCCAGCAGCCAAGATCAGGGATCGTCCTACAATGAGCAGTTCTTC.

The J gene is TRBJ1-3, the V gene TRBV15, with 7 bases identical to TRBD1. Germline V gene data show CDR1 as LNHNV and CDR2 as YYDKDF (reference sequence). The CDR3 contains 16 residues. Losses at the gene ends were 3 bases for V and 1 base for J; bases not matched to a gene: 6. This chain's CDR3 is CATSSVGQISGNTIYF. The CDR3 region has the DNA TGTGCCACCAGCAGCGTGGGACAGATTTCTGGAAACACCATATATTTT.

The rearrangement joins TRBV9 to TRBJ2-3; 8 positions match TRBD1. The CDR3 is 16 residues long. The V gene's germline CDR1 is SGDLS and CDR2 YYNGEE. The V and J ends lost 4 bases and 4 bases, in that order; junction bases with no gene match: 11. The CDR3 here is CASSPTGGSPPDTQYF. CDR3 DNA: TGTGCCAGCAGCCCCACAGGGGGATCGCCCCCAGATACGCAGTATTTT.

The chain uses TRBV5-1 and TRBJ2-1; D uncertain. The CDR3 consists of 13 residues. Germline lookup yields CDR1 SGHRS and CDR2 YFSETQ. Trimming removed 4 bases from V and 9 bases from J, with 14 bases in between. The CDR3 protein is CASSRREASEQFF. CDR3 sequence (DNA): TGCGCCAGCAGCCGACGAGAAGCGAGTGAGCAGTTCTTC.

The chain combines TRBV19 with TRBJ1-1, with 7 nucleotides matching TRBD1. The CDR3 runs 15 residues. Per germline, CDR1 LNHDA and CDR2 SQIVND (reference sequence). The trim removed 4 bases at V and 4 bases at J, leaving 9 bases unmatched. CDR3 DNA sequence: TGTGCCAGTAGTACCCTCCAGGCAGGGGGCACTGAAGCTTTCTTT. As protein: CASSTLQAGGTEAFF.

In nucleotides, the CDR3 is TGTGCCAGCAGCCTCAGCGGGTCTCGCTACGAGCAGTACTTC. This translates into CASSLSGSRYEQYF. This chain links TRBV7-2 with TRBJ2-7, with a tentative D call TRBD2 (6 bases). Germline lookup yields CDR1 SGHTA and CDR2 FQGNSA. Trimming stripped 5 bases from V and 3 bases from J, with 14 bases between. This CDR3 spans 14 amino acids.

The J gene is TRBJ2-4, the V gene TRBV11-2, with TRBD2 as a possible D gene (5 bases). The V and J ends lost 1 base and 4 bases respectively, with 11 bases between them. CDR1 is SGHAT and CDR2 is FQNNGV in the germline V gene. The CDR3 has 15 amino acids. CDR3 sequence (DNA): TGTGCCAGCAGCTTAGTAGCGTTCGGTAAAAACATTCAGTACTTC. This encodes CASSLVAFGKNIQYF.

The chain couples TRBV10-3 to TRBJ2-1; 8 bases agree with TRBD1. The CDR3 has 12 residues. Trimming cost V 6 bases and J 6 bases; bases outside gene matches: 1. Germline CDR1 is ENHRY and CDR2 is SYGVKD. The CDR3 sequence: CAIRDRVNEQFF. CDR3 coding DNA: TGTGCCATCAGGGACAGGGTCAATGAGCAGTTCTTC.

J is TRBJ2-1 and V is TRBV4-1, with TRBD2 matching over 11 bases. This CDR3 contains 16 residues. After removal of 4 bases from V and 5 bases from J, the junction contained 7 bases not matched to a gene. CDR1 MGHRA and CDR2 YSYEKL come from the germline V gene. CDR3 nucleotides: TGCGCCAGCAGCCTCTTAGCGGGGGGGACCGACAATGAGCAGTTCTTC. It is translated as CASSLLAGGTDNEQFF.

The chain recombines TRBV6-1 with TRBJ1-5; 8 nucleotides match TRBD1. The CDR3 runs to 14 residues. V was pared by 11 bases and J by 0 bases, with 6 bases of the junction left unmatched. Looked up from germline, CDR1 is MNHNS and CDR2 is SASEGT. The CDR3 DNA follows: TGTGCCTCCCGGACAGGGTATAGCAATCAGCCCCAGCATTTT. Its protein is CASRTGYSNQPQHF.

The chain couples TRBV19 to TRBJ2-5, with D tentatively TRBD1 (6 bases). Per germline, CDR1 LNHDA and CDR2 SQIVND (reference sequence). V lost 4 bases to trimming and J lost 1 base, with 13 bases between them. This CDR3 comprises 15 residues. CDR3: CASSTPRDIQETQYF. As DNA, the CDR3 is TGTGCCAGTAGTACCCCCCGGGACATCCAAGAGACCCAGTACTTC.

The rearrangement uses TRBV10-3 and TRBJ1-1; possibly TRBD1 for D (5 bases). V lost 7 bases, J lost 1 base, and 16 bases lay in between. This CDR3 has 15 residues. In germline, CDR1 is ENHRY, CDR2 SYGVKD. CDR3: CAITEKGMENTEAFF. CDR3 nucleotides: TGTGCCATCACGGAGAAGGGGATGGAGAACACTGAAGCTTTCTTT.

The chain couples TRBV11-2 to TRBJ2-4; a weak D match, TRBD1 (5 bases). CDR1 is SGHAT, CDR2 FQNNGV, per germline. There are 15 residues in the CDR3. V lost 1 base and J 3 bases, leaving 10 bases between the germline ends. In DNA form, the CDR3 reads TGTGCCAGCAGCTTAGGGGTGACAGACAAAAACATTCAGTACTTC. This translates into CASSLGVTDKNIQYF.